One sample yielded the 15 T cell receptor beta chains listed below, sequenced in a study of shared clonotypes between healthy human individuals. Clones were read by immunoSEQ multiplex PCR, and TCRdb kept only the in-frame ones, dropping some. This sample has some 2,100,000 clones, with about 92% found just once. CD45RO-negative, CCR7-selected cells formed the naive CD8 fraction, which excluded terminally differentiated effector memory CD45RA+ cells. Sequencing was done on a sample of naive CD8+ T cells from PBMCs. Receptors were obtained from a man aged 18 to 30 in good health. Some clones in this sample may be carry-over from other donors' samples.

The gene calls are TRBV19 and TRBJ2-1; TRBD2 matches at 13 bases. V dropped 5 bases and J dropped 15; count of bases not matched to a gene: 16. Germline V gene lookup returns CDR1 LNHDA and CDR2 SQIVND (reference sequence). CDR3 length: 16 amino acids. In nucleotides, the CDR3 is TGTGCCAGTAGTTCCTTAAAGCCGGGACTAGCGGGAAAGGTGTTCTTC. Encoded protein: CASSSLKPGLAGKVFF. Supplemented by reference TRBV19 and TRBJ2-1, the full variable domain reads DGGITQSPKYLFRKEGQNVTLSCEQNLNHDAMYWYRQDPGQGLRLIYYSQIVNDFQKGDIAEGYSVSREKKESFPLTVTSAQKNPTAFYLCASSSLKPGLAGKVFFGPGTRLTVL.

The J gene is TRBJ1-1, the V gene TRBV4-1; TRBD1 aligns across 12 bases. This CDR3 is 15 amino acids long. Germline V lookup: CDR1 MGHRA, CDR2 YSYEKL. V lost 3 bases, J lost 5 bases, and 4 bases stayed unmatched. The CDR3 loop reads CASSQGQGARTEAFF. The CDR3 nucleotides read TGCGCCAGCAGCCAGGGACAGGGGGCGCGGACTGAAGCTTTCTTT.

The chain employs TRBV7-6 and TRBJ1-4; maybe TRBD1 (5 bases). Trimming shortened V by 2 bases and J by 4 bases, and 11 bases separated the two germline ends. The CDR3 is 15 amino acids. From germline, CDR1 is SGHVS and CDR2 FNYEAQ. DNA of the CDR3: TGTGCCAGCAGCTTAACGACAGACTTTAATGAAAAACTGTTTTTT. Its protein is CASSLTTDFNEKLFF. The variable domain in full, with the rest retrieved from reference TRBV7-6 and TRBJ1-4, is GAGVSQSPRYKVTKRGQDVALRCDPISGHVSLYWYRQALGQGPEFLTYFNYEAQQDKSGLPNDRFSAERPEGSISTLTIQRTEQRDSAMYRCASSLTTDFNEKLFFGSGTQLSVL.

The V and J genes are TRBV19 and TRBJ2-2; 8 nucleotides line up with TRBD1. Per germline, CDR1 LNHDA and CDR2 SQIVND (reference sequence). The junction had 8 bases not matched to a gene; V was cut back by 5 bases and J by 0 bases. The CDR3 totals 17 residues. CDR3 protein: CASSSGRGPPNTGELFF. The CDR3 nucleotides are TGTGCCAGTAGTTCAGGCAGGGGGCCCCCGAACACCGGGGAGCTGTTTTTT.

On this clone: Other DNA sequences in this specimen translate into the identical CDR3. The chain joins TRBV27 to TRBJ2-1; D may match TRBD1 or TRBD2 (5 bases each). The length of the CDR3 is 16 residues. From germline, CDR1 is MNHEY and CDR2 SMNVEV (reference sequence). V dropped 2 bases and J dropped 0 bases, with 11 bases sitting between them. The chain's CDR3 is CASSLLGESSYNEQFF. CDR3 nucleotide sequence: TGTGCCAGCAGTTTACTGGGGGAAAGCTCCTACAATGAGCAGTTCTTC.

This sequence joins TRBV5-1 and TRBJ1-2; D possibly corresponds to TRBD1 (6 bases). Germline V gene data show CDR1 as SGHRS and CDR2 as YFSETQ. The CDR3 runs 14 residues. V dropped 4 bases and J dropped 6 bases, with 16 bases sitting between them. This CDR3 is CASSPSGVANGYTF. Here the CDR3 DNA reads TGCGCCAGCAGCCCCTCAGGGGTCGCGAATGGCTACACCTTC.

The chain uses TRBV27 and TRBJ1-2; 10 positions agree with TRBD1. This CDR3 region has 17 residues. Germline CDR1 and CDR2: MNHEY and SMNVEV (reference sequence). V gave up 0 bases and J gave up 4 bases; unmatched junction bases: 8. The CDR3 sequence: CASSLSQGQGRFYGYTF. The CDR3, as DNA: TGTGCCAGCAGTTTATCGCAGGGACAGGGGCGCTTCTATGGCTACACCTTC.

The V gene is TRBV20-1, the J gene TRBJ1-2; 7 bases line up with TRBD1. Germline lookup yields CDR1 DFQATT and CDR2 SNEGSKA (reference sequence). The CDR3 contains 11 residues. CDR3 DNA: TGCAGAGGACAGGCTAACTATGGCTACACCTTC. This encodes CRGQANYGYTF.

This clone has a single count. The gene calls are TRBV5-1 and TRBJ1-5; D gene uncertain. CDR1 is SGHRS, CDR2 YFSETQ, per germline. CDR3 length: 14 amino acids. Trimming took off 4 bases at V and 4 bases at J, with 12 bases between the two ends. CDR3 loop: CASSPSGVNQPQHF. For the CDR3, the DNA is TGCGCCAGCAGCCCGTCCGGGGTTAATCAGCCCCAGCATTTT.

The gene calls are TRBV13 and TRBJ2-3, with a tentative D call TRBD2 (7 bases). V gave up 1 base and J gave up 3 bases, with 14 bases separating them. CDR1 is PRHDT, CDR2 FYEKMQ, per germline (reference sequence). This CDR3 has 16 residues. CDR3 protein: CASSLAGAGDTDTQYF. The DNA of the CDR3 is TGTGCCAGCAGCTTAGCAGGGGCGGGAGATACAGATACGCAGTATTTT.

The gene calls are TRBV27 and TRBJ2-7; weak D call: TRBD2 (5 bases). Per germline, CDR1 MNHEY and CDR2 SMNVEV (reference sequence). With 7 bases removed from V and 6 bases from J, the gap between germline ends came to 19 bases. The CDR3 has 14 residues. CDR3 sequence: CASTPRRASREQYF. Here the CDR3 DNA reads TGTGCCAGCACTCCCCGGCGGGCTTCGCGCGAGCAGTACTTC.

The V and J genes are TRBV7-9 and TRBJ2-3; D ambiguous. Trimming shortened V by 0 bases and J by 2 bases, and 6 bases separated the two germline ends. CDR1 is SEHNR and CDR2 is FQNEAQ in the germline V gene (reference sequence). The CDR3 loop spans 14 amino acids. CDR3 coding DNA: TGTGCCAGCAGCTTAGCCCGAAACACAGATACGCAGTATTTT. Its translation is CASSLARNTDTQYF.

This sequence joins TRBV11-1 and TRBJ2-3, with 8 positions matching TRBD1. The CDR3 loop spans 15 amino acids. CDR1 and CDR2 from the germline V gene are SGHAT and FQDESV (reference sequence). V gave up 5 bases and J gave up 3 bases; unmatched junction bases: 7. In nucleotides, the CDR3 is TGTGCCAGCAGCCTACAGGACAGGGATACAGATACGCAGTATTTT. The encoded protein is CASSLQDRDTDTQYF.

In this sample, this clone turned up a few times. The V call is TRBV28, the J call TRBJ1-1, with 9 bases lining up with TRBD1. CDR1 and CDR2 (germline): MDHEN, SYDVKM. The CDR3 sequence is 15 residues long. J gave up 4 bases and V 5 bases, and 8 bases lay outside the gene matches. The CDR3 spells CASSDPGQGSTEAFF. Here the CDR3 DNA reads TGTGCCAGCAGTGATCCGGGACAGGGAAGCACTGAAGCTTTCTTT.

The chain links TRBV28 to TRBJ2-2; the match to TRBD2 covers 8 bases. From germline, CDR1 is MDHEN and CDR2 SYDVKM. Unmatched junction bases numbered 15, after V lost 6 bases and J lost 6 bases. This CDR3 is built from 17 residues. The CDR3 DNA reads TGTGCCAGCAGCCTCCCTCTGGGCGGGAGGTCCGCCGGGGAGCTGTTTTTT. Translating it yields CASSLPLGGRSAGELFF.